This TCR beta chain was identified in a study of blood T cell repertoires in COVID-19. For the study at large: Acute and convalescent COVID-19 samples came from the United States, Italy and Spain. In each case, the material was cDNA or gDNA derived from T cells, B-cell-depleted T cells, or PBMCs.

The data were produced by immunoSEQ multiplex PCR, yet TCRdb's version contains in-frame clones alone and is incomplete. The table records 150,000 to 200,000 clones, 83% of them present only once. With 7 bases clipped from V and 2 bases from J, the junction kept 11 bases outside the gene matches. The germline V gene encodes CDR1 SGHTA and CDR2 FQGNSA. This CDR3 has 15 residues. This clone was detected once. The chain uses TRBV7-2 and TRBJ2-7; 7 positions match TRBD1. This TCR came from a woman aged 45-60 years in a cohort exposed to, infected with or recovered from COVID-19 (not recorded which). Sequenced sample: PBMCs or T cells enriched from blood (not recorded which). The CDR3: CASNLRGLGPYEQYF. In DNA, the CDR3 is TGTGCCAGCAATCTCAGGGGGTTAGGACCCTACGAGCAGTACTTC.